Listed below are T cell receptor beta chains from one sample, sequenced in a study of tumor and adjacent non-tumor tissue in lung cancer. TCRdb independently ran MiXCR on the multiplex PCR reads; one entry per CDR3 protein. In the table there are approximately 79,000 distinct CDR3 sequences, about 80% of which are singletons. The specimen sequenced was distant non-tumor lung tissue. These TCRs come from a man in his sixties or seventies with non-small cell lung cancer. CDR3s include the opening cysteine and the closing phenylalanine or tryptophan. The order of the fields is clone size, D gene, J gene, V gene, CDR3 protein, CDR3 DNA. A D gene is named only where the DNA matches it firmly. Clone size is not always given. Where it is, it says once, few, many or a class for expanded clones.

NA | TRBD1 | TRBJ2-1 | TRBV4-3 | CASSPGTGTYNEQLF | TGCGCCAGCAGCCCCGGGACAGGGACCTACAATGAGCAACTCTTC
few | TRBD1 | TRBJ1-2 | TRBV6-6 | CAITPDRGLYGYTF | TGTGCCATCACCCCGGACAGGGGGCTCTATGGCTACACCTTC
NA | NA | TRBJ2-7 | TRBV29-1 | CSVGSSGMHEQYF | TGCAGCGTTGGATCAAGTGGGATGCACGAGCAGTACTTT
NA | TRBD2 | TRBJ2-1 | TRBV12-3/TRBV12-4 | CASSRSFSGVGGHNEHFF | TGTGCCAGCAGTCGTTCGTTTAGCGGGGTCGGTGGGCACAATGAGCACTTCTTC
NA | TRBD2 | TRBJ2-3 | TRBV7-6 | CVSSAKGGAVGTDTQYF | TGTGTGAGCAGCGCCAAGGGAGGGGCCGTGGGCACAGATACGCAGTATTTT
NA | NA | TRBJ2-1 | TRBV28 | CASTEARGLNEQFF | TGTGCCAGCACCGAAGCGAGAGGGCTGAATGAGCAGTTCTTC
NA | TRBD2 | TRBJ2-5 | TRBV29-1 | CSVDGLVGGKESHYF | TGCAGCGTGGATGGACTAGTGGGGGGTAAGGAGAGCCATTACTTC
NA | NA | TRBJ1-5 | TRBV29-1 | CSVCSGFNQPQHF | TGCAGCGTTTGTTCGGGATTCAATCAGCCTCAGCATTTT
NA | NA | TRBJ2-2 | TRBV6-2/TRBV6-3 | CASTSSDGQDTGKLFF | TGTGCCAGCACTTCCTCAGATGGCCAAGACACCGGGAAGCTGTTTTTT
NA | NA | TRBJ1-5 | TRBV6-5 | CASILLGLNQPQHF | TGTGCCAGTATTTTACTAGGACTGAATCAGCCCCAACATTTT
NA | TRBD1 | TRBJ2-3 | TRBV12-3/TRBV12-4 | CANSLGTGGNQPQYF | TGTGCCAATAGTTTAGGGACAGGGGGCAATCAGCCCCAGTATTTT
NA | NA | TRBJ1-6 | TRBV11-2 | CASIARAGGSSYNSPLHF | TGTGCCAGCATCGCCAGAGCCGGAGGTTCGTCCTATAATTCACCCCTCCACTTT
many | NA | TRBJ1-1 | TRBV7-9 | CASSKVSGTEAFF | TGTGCCAGCAGCAAAGTATCGGGGACTGAAGCTTTCTTT
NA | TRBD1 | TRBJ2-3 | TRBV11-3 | CVSRLARTGFGDTQYF | TGTGTCAGTAGGTTAGCACGGACAGGCTTTGGAGATACGCAGTATTTT
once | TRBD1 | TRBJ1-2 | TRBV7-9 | CANGSQGVGYIF | TGTGCCAACGGCTCTCAGGGGGTTGGCTACATCTTC
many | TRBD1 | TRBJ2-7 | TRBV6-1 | CASRRQGDSYEQYF | TGTGCCAGCAGGCGACAGGGGGATTCCTACGAGCAGTACTTC
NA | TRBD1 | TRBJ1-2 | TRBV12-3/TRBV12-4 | CASGPGQVNYGYTF | TGTGCCAGCGGGCCGGGACAGGTGAACTATGGATACACCTTC
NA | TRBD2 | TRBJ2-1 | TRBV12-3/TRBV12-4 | CAGTESGTYNEQFF | TGTGCCGGCACTGAAAGCGGGACCTACAATGAGCAGTTCTTC
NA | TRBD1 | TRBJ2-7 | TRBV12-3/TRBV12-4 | CANSLTGGAYEQYF | TGTGCCAACAGTTTGACAGGGGGCGCGTACGAGCAGTACTTC
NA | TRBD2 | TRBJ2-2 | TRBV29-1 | CSMGRGLATGELFF | TGCAGCATGGGGCGGGGACTAGCTACCGGGGAGCTGTTTTTT
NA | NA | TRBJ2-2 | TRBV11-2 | CAGSLVSRGVAGELFF | TGTGCCGGCAGCTTAGTGAGCAGAGGGGTTGCCGGGGAGCTGTTTTTT
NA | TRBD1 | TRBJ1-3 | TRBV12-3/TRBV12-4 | CASSRPRTGIGYGNTIYF | TGTGCGAGCAGTCGTCCCAGGACAGGGATCGGCTATGGAAACACCATATATTTT
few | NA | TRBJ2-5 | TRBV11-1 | CASASWVSETQYF | TGTGCCAGTGCCTCATGGGTTTCGGAGACCCAGTACTTC
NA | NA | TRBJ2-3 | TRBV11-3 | CASSLARTVFGDMQYF | TGTGCGAGCAGCTTAGCACGGACAGTCTTTGGAGATATGCAGTATTTT
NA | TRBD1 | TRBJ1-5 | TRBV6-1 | CAGRDRGSPAKPQHF | TGTGCCGGCAGGGACAGGGGCTCACCCGCTAAGCCCCAGCATTTT
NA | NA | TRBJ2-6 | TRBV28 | CISSRSYGTYDSGANVLTF | TGTATCAGCAGTCGCAGCTACGGGACGTATGACTCTGGGGCCAACGTCCTGACTTTC
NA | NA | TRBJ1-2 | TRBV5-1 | CASSLKRGASNYGYTF | TGCGCCAGCAGCTTGAAAAGGGGCGCCTCAAACTATGGCTACACCTTC
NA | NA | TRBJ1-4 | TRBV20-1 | CSARPGHGKLFF | TGCAGTGCCCGGCCTGGACATGGAAAACTGTTTTTT
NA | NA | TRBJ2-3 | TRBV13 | CASNLLGDTQYF | TGTGCCAGCAACTTACTGGGGGATACGCAGTATTTT
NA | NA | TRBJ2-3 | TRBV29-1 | CSVLTCSNQPQYF | TGCAGCGTTTTGACGTGTAGCAATCAGCCGCAGTATTTT
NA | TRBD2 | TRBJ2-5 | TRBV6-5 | CASSPREVLAGGEETQYF | TGTGCCAGCAGTCCGAGGGAGGTGCTAGCGGGAGGAGAAGAGACTCAGTACTTC
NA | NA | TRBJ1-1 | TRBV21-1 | CASSKFSDRATETFF | TGTGCCAGCAGCAAGTTTAGCGACAGGGCCACTGAAACTTTCTTT
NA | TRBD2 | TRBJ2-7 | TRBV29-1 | CSARTSGMVLF | TGCAGCGCTAGGACTAGCGGGATGGTTCTATTC
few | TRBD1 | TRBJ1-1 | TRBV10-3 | CAISEHLGQGASINTEAFF | TGTGCCATCAGTGAGCACCTGGGACAGGGGGCTTCTATCAACACTGAAGCTTTCTTT
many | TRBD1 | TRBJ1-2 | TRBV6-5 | CASGTGGGYTF | TGTGCCAGCGGGACAGGAGGCGGCTACACCTTC
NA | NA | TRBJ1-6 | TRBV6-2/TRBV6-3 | CASRTGIGRSNSPLHF | TGTGCCAGCAGAACAGGGATAGGGAGATCTAATTCACCTCTCCACTTT
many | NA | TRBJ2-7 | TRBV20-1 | CSAYQNGEQYF | TGCAGTGCTTATCAGAACGGTGAGCAGTACTTC
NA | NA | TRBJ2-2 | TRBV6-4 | CASSVETSTGELYF | TGTGCCAGCAGTGTTGAAACTAGCACCGGGGAGCTGTATTTT
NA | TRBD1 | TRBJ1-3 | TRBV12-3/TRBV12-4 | CVSSRPGTGIGSGNTLYF | TGTGTCAGCAGTCGTCCCGGGACAGGGATCGGCTCTGGAAACACGTTATATTTT
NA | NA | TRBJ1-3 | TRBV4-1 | CASSQREPGNTIYF | TGCGCCAGCAGCCAAAGAGAACCTGGAAACACCATATATTTT
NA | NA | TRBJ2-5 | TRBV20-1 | CSARIRRGHGSRETQYF | TGCAGTGCTAGAATACGGCGGGGACACGGCTCCAGAGAGACCCAGTATTTC
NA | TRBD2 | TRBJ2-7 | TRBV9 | CASSSTGTSGYEQYF | TGTGCTAGCAGCTCAACCGGGACTAGCGGTTACGAGCAGTACTTC
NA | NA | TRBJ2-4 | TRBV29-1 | CNVEGGIIQYF | TGCAACGTTGAAGGGGGAATCATTCAATACTTC
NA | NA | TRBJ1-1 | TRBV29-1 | CSAQTSSRLSPSFF | TGCAGCGCCCAAACATCTAGTAGACTTAGTCCGTCTTTCTTT
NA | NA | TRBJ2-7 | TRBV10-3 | CAISGKMGGYEQYF | TGTGCCATCAGTGGGAAGATGGGAGGCTACGAACAGTACTTC
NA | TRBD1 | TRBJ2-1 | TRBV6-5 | CASSLNRGSYNEKFF | TGTGCCAGCAGTTTGAACAGGGGCTCCTACAATGAGAAGTTCTTC
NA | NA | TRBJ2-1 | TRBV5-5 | CTSSLVSQETQFF | TGTACCAGCAGCTTGGTCAGTCAGGAGACCCAGTTCTTC